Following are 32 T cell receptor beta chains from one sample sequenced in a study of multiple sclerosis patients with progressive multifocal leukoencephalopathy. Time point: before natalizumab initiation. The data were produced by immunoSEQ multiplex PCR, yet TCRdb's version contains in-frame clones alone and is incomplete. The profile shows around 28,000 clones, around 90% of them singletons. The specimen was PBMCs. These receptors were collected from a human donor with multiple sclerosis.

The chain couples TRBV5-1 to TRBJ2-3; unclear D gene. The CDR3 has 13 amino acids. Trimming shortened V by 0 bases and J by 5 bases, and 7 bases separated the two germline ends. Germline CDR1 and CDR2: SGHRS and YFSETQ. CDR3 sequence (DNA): TGCGCCAGCAGCTTGGATAAGGGAGATACGCAGTATTTT. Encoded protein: CASSLDKGDTQYF. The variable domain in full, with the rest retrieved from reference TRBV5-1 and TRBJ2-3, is KAGVTQTPRYLIKTRGQQVTLSCSPISGHRSVSWYQQTPGQGLQFLFEYFSETQRNKGNFPGRFSGRQFSNSRSEMNVSTLELGDSALYLCASSLDKGDTQYFGPGTRLTVL.

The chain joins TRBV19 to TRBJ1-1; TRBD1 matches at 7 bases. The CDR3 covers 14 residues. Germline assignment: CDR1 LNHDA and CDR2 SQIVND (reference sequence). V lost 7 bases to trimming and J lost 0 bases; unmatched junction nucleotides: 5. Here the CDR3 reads CASTRDRVNTEAFF. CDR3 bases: TGTGCCAGTACGAGGGACAGAGTGAACACTGAAGCTTTCTTT.

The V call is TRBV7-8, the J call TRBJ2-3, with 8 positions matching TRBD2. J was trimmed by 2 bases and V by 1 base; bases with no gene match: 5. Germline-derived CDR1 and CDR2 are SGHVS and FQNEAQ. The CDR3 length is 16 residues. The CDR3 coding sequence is TGTGCCAGCAGCTTAGGAGGACTAGCATCCACAGATACGCAGTATTTT. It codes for CASSLGGLASTDTQYF.

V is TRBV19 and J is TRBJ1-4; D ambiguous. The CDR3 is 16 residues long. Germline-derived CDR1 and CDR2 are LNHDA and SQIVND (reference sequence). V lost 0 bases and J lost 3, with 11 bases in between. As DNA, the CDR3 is TGTGCCAGTAGTATAGATCGTAAGGGCTCTAATGAAAAACTGTTTTTT. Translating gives CASSIDRKGSNEKLFF.

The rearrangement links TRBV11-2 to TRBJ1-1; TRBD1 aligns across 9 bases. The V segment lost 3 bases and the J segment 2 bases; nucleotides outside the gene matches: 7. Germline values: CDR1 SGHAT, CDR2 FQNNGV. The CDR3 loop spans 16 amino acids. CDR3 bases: TGTGCCAGCAGCTTTATTGGGGACAGGGTAAACACTGAAGCTTTCTTT. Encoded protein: CASSFIGDRVNTEAFF. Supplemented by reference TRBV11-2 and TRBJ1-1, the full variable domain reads EAGVAQSPRYKIIEKRQSVAFWCNPISGHATLYWYQQILGQGPKLLIQFQNNGVVDDSQLPKDRFSAERLKGVDSTLKIQPAKLEDSAVYLCASSFIGDRVNTEAFFGQGTRLTVV.

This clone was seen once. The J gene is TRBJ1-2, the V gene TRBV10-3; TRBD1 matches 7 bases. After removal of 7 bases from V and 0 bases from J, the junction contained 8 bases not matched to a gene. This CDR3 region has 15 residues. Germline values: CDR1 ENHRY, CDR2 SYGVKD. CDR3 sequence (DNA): TGTGCCATCATTCCCGACAGGGCATCTAACTATGGCTACACCTTC. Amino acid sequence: CAIIPDRASNYGYTF.

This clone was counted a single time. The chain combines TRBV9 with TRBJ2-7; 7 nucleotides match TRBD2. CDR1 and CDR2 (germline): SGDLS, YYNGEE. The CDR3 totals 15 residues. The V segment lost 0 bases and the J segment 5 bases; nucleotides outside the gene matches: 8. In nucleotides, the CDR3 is TGTGCCAGCAGCGTAGAAGGCAGGGCGGGAGACGAGCAGTACTTC. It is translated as CASSVEGRAGDEQYF.

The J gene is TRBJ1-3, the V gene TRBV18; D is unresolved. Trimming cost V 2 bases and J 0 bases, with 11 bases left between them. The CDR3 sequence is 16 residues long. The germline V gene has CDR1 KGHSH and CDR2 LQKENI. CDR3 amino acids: CASSPGGHLSGNTIYF. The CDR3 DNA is TGTGCCAGCTCACCAGGCGGGCACCTCTCTGGAAACACCATATATTTT.

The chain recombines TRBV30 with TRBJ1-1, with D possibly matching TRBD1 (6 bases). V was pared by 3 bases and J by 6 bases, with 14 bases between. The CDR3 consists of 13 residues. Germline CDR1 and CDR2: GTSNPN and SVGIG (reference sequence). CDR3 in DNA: TGTGCCTGGAGACTGGGCGGGGGCGCTGAAGCTTTCTTT. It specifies CAWRLGGGAEAFF.

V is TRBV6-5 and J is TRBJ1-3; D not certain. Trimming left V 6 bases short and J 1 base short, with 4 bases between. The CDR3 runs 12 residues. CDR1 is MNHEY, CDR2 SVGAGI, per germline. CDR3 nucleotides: TGTGCCAGCAGGAAATCTGGAAACACCATATATTTT. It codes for CASRKSGNTIYF.

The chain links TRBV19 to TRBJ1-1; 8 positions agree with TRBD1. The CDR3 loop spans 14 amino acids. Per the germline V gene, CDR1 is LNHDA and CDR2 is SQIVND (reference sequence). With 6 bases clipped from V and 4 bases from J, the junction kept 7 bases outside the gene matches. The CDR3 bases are TGTGCCAGTAGCGCCTGGACAGGGAGCACTGAAGCTTTCTTT. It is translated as CASSAWTGSTEAFF.

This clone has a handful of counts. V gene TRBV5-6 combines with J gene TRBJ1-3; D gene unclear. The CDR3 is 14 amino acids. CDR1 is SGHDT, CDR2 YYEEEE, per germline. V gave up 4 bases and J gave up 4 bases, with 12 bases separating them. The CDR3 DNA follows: TGTGCCAGCAGCCCCTGGACTAGGGGAAACACCATATATTTT. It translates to CASSPWTRGNTIYF.

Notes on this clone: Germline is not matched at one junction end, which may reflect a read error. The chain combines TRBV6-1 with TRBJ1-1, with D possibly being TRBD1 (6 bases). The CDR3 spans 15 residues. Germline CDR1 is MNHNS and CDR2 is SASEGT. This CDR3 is CASTERGQLNTEAFF. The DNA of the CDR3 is TGTGCCAGCACTGAAAGGGGACAATTAAACACTGAAGCTTTCTTT.

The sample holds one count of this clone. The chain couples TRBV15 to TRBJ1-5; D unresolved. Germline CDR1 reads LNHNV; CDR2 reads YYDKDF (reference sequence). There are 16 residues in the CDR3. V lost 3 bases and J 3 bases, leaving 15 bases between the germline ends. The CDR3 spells CATSSGGSRYNQPQHF. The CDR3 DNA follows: TGTGCCACCAGCAGTGGAGGCAGCCGCTACAATCAGCCCCAGCATTTT.

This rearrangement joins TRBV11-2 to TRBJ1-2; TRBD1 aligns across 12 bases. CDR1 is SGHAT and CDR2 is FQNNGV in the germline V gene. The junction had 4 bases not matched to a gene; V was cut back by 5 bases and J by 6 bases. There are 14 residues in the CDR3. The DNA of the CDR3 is TGTGCCAGCAGCCTGGGACAGGGGGCCGATGGCTACACCTTC. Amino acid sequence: CASSLGQGADGYTF.

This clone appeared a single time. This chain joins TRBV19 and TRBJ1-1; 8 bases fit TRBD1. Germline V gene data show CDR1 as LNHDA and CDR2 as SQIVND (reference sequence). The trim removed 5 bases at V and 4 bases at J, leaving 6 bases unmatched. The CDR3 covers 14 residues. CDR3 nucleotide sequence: TGTGCCAGTAGTGCTTCAGGGGGCGGCACTGAAGCTTTCTTT. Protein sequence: CASSASGGGTEAFF.

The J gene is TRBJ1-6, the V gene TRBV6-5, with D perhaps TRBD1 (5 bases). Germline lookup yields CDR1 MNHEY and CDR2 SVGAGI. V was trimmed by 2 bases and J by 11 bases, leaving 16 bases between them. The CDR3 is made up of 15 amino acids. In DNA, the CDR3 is TGTGCCAGCAGTTACGGGACTCGCACTGGGACACCCCTCCACTTT. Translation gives CASSYGTRTGTPLHF.

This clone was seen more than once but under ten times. The CDR3 loop reads CASSPDVSGDTQYF. CDR3 sequence (DNA): TGTGCCAGCAGTCCTGACGTTTCCGGAGATACGCAGTATTTT. The chain recombines TRBV7-2 with TRBJ2-3; D not certain. V dropped 6 bases and J dropped 5 bases, with 15 bases sitting between them. Per the germline V gene, CDR1 is SGHTA and CDR2 is FQGNSA. This CDR3 has 14 residues.

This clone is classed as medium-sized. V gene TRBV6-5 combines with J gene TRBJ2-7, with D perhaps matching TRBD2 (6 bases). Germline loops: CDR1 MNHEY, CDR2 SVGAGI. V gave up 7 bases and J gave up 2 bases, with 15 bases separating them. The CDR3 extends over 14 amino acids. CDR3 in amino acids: CASNAGGEPYEQYF. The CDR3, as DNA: TGTGCCAGCAATGCGGGCGGGGAGCCCTACGAGCAGTACTTC.

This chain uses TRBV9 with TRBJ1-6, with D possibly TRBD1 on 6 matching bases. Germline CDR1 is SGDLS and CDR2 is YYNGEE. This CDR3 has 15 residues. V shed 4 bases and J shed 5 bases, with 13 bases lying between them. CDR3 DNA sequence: TGTGCCAGCAGCCCCGGGGGCAACCATAATTCACCCCTCCACTTT. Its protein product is CASSPGGNHNSPLHF. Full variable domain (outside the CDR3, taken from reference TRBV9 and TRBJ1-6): DSGVTQTPKHLITATGQRVTLRCSPRSGDLSVYWYQQSLDQGLQFLIQYYNGEERAKGNILERFSAQQFPDLHSELNLSSLELGDSALYFCASSPGGNHNSPLHFGNGTRLTVT.

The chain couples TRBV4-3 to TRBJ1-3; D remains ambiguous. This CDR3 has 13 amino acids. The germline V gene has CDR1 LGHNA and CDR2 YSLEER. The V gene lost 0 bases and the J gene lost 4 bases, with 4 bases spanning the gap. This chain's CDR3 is CASSQDRGNTIYF. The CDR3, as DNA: TGCGCCAGCAGCCAAGATAGGGGAAACACCATATATTTT.

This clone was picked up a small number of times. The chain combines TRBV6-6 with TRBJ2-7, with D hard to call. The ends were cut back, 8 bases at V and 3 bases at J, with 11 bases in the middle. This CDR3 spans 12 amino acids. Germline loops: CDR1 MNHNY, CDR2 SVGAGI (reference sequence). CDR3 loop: CASGRGVYEQYF. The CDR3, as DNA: TGTGCCAGCGGCCGCGGCGTCTACGAGCAGTACTTC.

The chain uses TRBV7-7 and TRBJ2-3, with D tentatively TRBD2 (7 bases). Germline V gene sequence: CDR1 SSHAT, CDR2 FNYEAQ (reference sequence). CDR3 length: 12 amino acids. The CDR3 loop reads CALGGPTDTQYF. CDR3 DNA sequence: TGTGCTCTGGGGGGGCCCACAGATACGCAGTATTTT.

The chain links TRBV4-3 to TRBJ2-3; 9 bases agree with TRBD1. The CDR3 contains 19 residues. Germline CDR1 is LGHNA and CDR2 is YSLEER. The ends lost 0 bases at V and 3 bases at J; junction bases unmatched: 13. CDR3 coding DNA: TGCGCCAGCAGCCAAGAGACAGGGGGAGGGATCGGGGGTACAGATACGCAGTATTTT. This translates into CASSQETGGGIGGTDTQYF.

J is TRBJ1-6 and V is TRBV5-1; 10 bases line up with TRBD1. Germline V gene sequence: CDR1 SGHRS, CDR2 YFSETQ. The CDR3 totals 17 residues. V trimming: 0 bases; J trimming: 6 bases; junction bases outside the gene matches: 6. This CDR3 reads CASSLGGDRGFNSPLHF. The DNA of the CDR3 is TGCGCCAGCAGCTTGGGCGGGGACAGGGGCTTTAATTCACCCCTCCACTTT.

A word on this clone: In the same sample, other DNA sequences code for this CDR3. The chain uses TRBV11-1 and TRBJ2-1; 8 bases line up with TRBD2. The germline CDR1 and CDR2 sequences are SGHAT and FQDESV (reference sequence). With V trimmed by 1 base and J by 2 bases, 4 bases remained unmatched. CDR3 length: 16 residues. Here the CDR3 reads CASSLGSGGAYNEQFF. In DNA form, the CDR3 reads TGTGCCAGCAGCTTAGGTTCCGGGGGGGCCTACAATGAGCAGTTCTTC. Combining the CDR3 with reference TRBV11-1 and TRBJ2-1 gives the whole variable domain EAEVAQSPRYKITEKSQAVAFWCDPISGHATLYWYRQILGQGPELLVQFQDESVVDDSQLPKDRFSAERLKGVDSTLKIQPAELGDSAMYLCASSLGSGGAYNEQFFGPGTRLTVL.

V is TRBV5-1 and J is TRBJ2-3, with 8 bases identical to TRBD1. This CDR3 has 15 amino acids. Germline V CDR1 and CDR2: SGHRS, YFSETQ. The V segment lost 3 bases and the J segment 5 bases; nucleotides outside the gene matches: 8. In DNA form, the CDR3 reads TGCGCCAGCAGCTGGGTCAGGGGGCGTGGAGATACGCAGTATTTT. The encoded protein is CASSWVRGRGDTQYF.

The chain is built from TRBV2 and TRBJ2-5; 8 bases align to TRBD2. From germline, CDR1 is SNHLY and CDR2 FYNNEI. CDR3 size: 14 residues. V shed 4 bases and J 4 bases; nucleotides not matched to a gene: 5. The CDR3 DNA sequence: TGTGCCAGCAGTGCAGGACTAGCAGTAGAGACCCAGTACTTC. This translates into CASSAGLAVETQYF.

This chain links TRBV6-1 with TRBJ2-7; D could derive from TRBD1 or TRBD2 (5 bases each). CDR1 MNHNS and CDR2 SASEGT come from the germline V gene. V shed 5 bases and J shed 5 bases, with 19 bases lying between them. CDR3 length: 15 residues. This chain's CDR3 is CASSSEGSWADEQYF. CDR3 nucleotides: TGTGCCAGCAGTTCCGAGGGGAGTTGGGCGGACGAGCAGTACTTC.

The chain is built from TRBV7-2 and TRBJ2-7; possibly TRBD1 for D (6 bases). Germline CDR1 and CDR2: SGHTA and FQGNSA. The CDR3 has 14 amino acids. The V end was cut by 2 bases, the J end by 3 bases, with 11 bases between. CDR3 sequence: CASSLSRDNYEQYF. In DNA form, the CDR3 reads TGTGCCAGCAGCTTATCACGGGACAACTACGAGCAGTACTTC.

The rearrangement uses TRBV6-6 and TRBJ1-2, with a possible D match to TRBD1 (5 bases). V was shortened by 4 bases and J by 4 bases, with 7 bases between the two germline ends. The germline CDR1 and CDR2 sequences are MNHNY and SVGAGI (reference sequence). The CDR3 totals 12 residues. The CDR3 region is CASSLTGYGYTF. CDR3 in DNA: TGTGCCAGCAGTTTAACAGGCTATGGCTACACCTTC.

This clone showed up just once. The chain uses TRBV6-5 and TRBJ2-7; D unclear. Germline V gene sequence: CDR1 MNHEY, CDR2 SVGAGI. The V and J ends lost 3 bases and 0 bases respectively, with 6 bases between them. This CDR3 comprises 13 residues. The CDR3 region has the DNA TGTGCCAGCAGTTATGGTGGCTCCTACGAGCAGTACTTC. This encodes CASSYGGSYEQYF.